These T cell receptor beta chains were read from a single sample in a study of T-cell reconstitution after alpha-beta-depleted transplantation in children. TCRdb independently ran MiXCR on the PCR reads; one entry per CDR3 protein. The sample includes about 980,000 distinct CDR3 sequences, roughly 29% of them seen just once. The source material was PBMCs, mostly from graft donor cells, sampled 360 days after TCRalphabeta/CD19-depleted stem cell transplant. These receptor sequences come from a boy under three years old who had a stem cell transplant for SCID, so the T cells may come from the graft donor. CDR3s include the opening cysteine and the closing phenylalanine or tryptophan. Each record gives: CDR3 DNA, CDR3 protein, J gene, D gene, V gene, clone size. D genes are given only for firm matches. Part of the rows lack a size; the others show once, few, many or a class for expanded clones.

cdr3_nt: TGTGCCAGCCGAAGGACAGGGGCGGAAAAACTGTTTTTT; cdr3_aa: CASRRTGAEKLFF; j_call: TRBJ1-4; d_call: TRBD1; v_call: TRBV2; clone_size: NA
cdr3_nt: TGTGCCAGCACGATGCAATGGGGGGCCAGGGACACTGAAGCTTTCTTT; cdr3_aa: CASTMQWGARDTEAFF; j_call: TRBJ1-1; d_call: NA; v_call: TRBV27; clone_size: NA
cdr3_nt: TGTGCCTGTCATATCCAGGTGCACACTGAAGCTTTCTTT; cdr3_aa: CACHIQVHTEAFF; j_call: TRBJ1-1; d_call: NA; v_call: TRBV30; clone_size: few
cdr3_nt: TGTGCCAGCAGCACCCTCCGGCGGGGGTTCACAGATACGCAGTATTTT; cdr3_aa: CASSTLRRGFTDTQYF; j_call: TRBJ2-3; d_call: TRBD2; v_call: TRBV7-2; clone_size: NA
cdr3_nt: TGTGCCAGCAGTTTGGAGATTACCTACGAGCAGTACTTC; cdr3_aa: CASSLEITYEQYF; j_call: TRBJ2-7; d_call: NA; v_call: TRBV12-3/TRBV12-4; clone_size: NA
cdr3_nt: TGTGCCAGCAGTGAACAACCTCGGATTCAGTACTTC; cdr3_aa: CASSEQPRIQYF; j_call: TRBJ2-4; d_call: NA; v_call: TRBV6-1; clone_size: many
cdr3_nt: TGCAGTGCTAGATCCCCGGGCTTCACTTTCTTT; cdr3_aa: CSARSPGFTFF; j_call: TRBJ1-1; d_call: NA; v_call: TRBV20-1; clone_size: NA
cdr3_nt: TGTGCCAGCAGCTACGCGGGACGGTCGGAGGAGCAGTACTTC; cdr3_aa: CASSYAGRSEEQYF; j_call: TRBJ2-7; d_call: NA; v_call: TRBV13; clone_size: NA
cdr3_nt: TGTGCCAGCAGTCCTAGAGGGGATTACTACGAGCAGTACTTC; cdr3_aa: CASSPRGDYYEQYF; j_call: TRBJ2-7; d_call: NA; v_call: TRBV28; clone_size: few
cdr3_nt: TGTGCCAGCAGCCAAGGTTTTACAGGGTCCGAGCAGTACTTC; cdr3_aa: CASSQGFTGSEQYF; j_call: TRBJ2-7; d_call: NA; v_call: TRBV4-2; clone_size: NA
cdr3_nt: TGCAGTGCTAGAGAGGGGTGGGAGGGAACAACTGAAGCTTTCTTT; cdr3_aa: CSAREGWEGTTEAFF; j_call: TRBJ1-1; d_call: NA; v_call: TRBV20-1; clone_size: few
cdr3_nt: TGCGCCAGCAGCTTGGTACCCCCTTCGAGCTCTGGAAACACCATATATTTT; cdr3_aa: CASSLVPPSSSGNTIYF; j_call: TRBJ1-3; d_call: NA; v_call: TRBV5-1; clone_size: NA
cdr3_nt: TGTGCCAGCTCGCGGGGAAACCCCTACAATGAGCAGTTCTTC; cdr3_aa: CASSRGNPYNEQFF; j_call: TRBJ2-1; d_call: NA; v_call: TRBV18; clone_size: NA
cdr3_nt: TGTGCCAGCAGTTACTCGCTAGCGGTGTCCTACGAGCAGTACTTC; cdr3_aa: CASSYSLAVSYEQYF; j_call: TRBJ2-7; d_call: TRBD2; v_call: TRBV6-5; clone_size: few
cdr3_nt: TGTGCCAGCAGCCGACCGGGGGGAGAGACCCAGTACTTC; cdr3_aa: CASSRPGGETQYF; j_call: TRBJ2-5; d_call: TRBD2; v_call: TRBV3-1; clone_size: few
cdr3_nt: TGCAGTGCTAGCCCCTGGGACAGTTATAGCAATCAGCCCCAGCATTTT; cdr3_aa: CSASPWDSYSNQPQHF; j_call: TRBJ1-5; d_call: TRBD1; v_call: TRBV20-1; clone_size: NA
cdr3_nt: TGTGCCAGCTCTAAGGGGACAGTCTCAAATACGCAGTATTTT; cdr3_aa: CASSKGTVSNTQYF; j_call: TRBJ2-3; d_call: TRBD1; v_call: TRBV7-2; clone_size: NA
cdr3_nt: TGTGCCAGCAGTAGCAGAGGGGACAAATCAGAGCCCCAGCATTTT; cdr3_aa: CASSSRGDKSEPQHF; j_call: TRBJ1-5; d_call: NA; v_call: TRBV12-3/TRBV12-4; clone_size: few
cdr3_nt: TGTGCCAGCAGCGTTTCAGGGGGCGGGTACGAGCAGTACTTC; cdr3_aa: CASSVSGGGYEQYF; j_call: TRBJ2-7; d_call: TRBD1; v_call: TRBV9; clone_size: NA
cdr3_nt: TGCGCCAGCAGCCCGGGAGACAGACTACTAGGGACAAACATTCAGTACTTC; cdr3_aa: CASSPGDRLLGTNIQYF; j_call: TRBJ2-4; d_call: NA; v_call: TRBV5-1; clone_size: NA
cdr3_nt: TGTGCCAGCAGCGCCCAAAGGGACGCCCTCGGCGAGCAGTACTTC; cdr3_aa: CASSAQRDALGEQYF; j_call: TRBJ2-7; d_call: NA; v_call: TRBV9; clone_size: few
cdr3_nt: TGTGCCACCAGCAGCGACAGGGGTAGCTACAATGAGCAGTTCTTC; cdr3_aa: CATSSDRGSYNEQFF; j_call: TRBJ2-1; d_call: TRBD1; v_call: TRBV15; clone_size: NA
cdr3_nt: TGCGCCAGCAGCTTGGCTAGAGGGGCGAACACTGAAGCTTTCTTT; cdr3_aa: CASSLARGANTEAFF; j_call: TRBJ1-1; d_call: NA; v_call: TRBV5-1; clone_size: NA
cdr3_nt: TGCGCCAGCAGCTTGGCCGGAAGGGTGAACATTCAGTACTTC; cdr3_aa: CASSLAGRVNIQYF; j_call: TRBJ2-4; d_call: NA; v_call: TRBV5-1; clone_size: few
cdr3_nt: TGTGCCAGCTCACCACTTGGGACTGGGAACACCGGGGAGCTGTTTTTT; cdr3_aa: CASSPLGTGNTGELFF; j_call: TRBJ2-2; d_call: NA; v_call: TRBV18; clone_size: many
cdr3_nt: TGCAGTGCTAGATCCGGGGGGGCCTCCTACGAGCAGTACTTC; cdr3_aa: CSARSGGASYEQYF; j_call: TRBJ2-7; d_call: TRBD2; v_call: TRBV20-1; clone_size: few
cdr3_nt: TGTGCCAGCAGTTTAGCGGGGCTAGCGGGAAGGAATGAGCAGTTCTTC; cdr3_aa: CASSLAGLAGRNEQFF; j_call: TRBJ2-1; d_call: TRBD2; v_call: TRBV12-3/TRBV12-4; clone_size: NA
cdr3_nt: TGTGCCAGCAGTTTACGGGCAGGTGTGCGGACTGAAGCTTTCTTT; cdr3_aa: CASSLRAGVRTEAFF; j_call: TRBJ1-1; d_call: NA; v_call: TRBV12-3/TRBV12-4; clone_size: few
cdr3_nt: TGTGCCAGCACGCGGAGGGGCGGAACCGGGGAGCTGTTTTTT; cdr3_aa: CASTRRGGTGELFF; j_call: TRBJ2-2; d_call: NA; v_call: TRBV6-1; clone_size: few
cdr3_nt: TGTGCCAGCAGTAGCAGCCGCAAGACAGGGGAGGGAAACATTCAGTACTTC; cdr3_aa: CASSSSRKTGEGNIQYF; j_call: TRBJ2-4; d_call: NA; v_call: TRBV2; clone_size: NA
cdr3_nt: TGCGCCAGCAGCGGACAGGGGACGGGCAAAAACATTCAGTACTTC; cdr3_aa: CASSGQGTGKNIQYF; j_call: TRBJ2-4; d_call: TRBD1; v_call: TRBV5-1; clone_size: NA
cdr3_nt: TGCAGCGTACAACCCGGGGACAGGGTAGGCGAGCAGTACTTC; cdr3_aa: CSVQPGDRVGEQYF; j_call: TRBJ2-7; d_call: TRBD1; v_call: TRBV29-1; clone_size: NA
cdr3_nt: TGTGCCAGCTCACCGTACGAGGTCCCCGGAAAGACCCAGTACTTC; cdr3_aa: CASSPYEVPGKTQYF; j_call: TRBJ2-5; d_call: NA; v_call: TRBV18; clone_size: NA
cdr3_nt: TGTGCCATCAAGGGCGGCAGCGATGACGGGGAGCTGTTTTTT; cdr3_aa: CAIKGGSDDGELFF; j_call: TRBJ2-2; d_call: NA; v_call: TRBV10-3; clone_size: NA
cdr3_nt: TGTGCCAGCAGGTCACTTGCCTACGAGCAGTACTTC; cdr3_aa: CASRSLAYEQYF; j_call: TRBJ2-7; d_call: NA; v_call: TRBV7-8; clone_size: NA
cdr3_nt: TGTGCCAGCAGCGGACAGGTTGGCGCCTACGAGCAGTACTTC; cdr3_aa: CASSGQVGAYEQYF; j_call: TRBJ2-7; d_call: TRBD1; v_call: TRBV2; clone_size: NA
cdr3_nt: TGTGCCAGCAGCTTTTCAACGGATCGAATTACCTACGAGCAGTACTTC; cdr3_aa: CASSFSTDRITYEQYF; j_call: TRBJ2-7; d_call: NA; v_call: TRBV5-5; clone_size: NA
cdr3_nt: TGTGCCATCAGTGAGTCGTCGGGACTAGCACGTGATACGCAGTATTTT; cdr3_aa: CAISESSGLARDTQYF; j_call: TRBJ2-3; d_call: TRBD2; v_call: TRBV10-3; clone_size: NA
cdr3_nt: TGCAGTGCTAGAGCGAGGGGGGTTTACGTCTACGAGCAGTACTTC; cdr3_aa: CSARARGVYVYEQYF; j_call: TRBJ2-7; d_call: NA; v_call: TRBV20-1; clone_size: once
cdr3_nt: TGTGCCAGCAGTTCCGAGGGGTCCTCCCTCTACGAGCAGTACTTC; cdr3_aa: CASSSEGSSLYEQYF; j_call: TRBJ2-7; d_call: NA; v_call: TRBV28; clone_size: NA
cdr3_nt: TGTGCCAGCAGCTTTCCCGATATGAACACCGGGGAGCTGTTTTTT; cdr3_aa: CASSFPDMNTGELFF; j_call: TRBJ2-2; d_call: NA; v_call: TRBV7-2; clone_size: NA
cdr3_nt: TGTGCCAGCAGCGTAGCGCCAGCGGCAGATACGCAGTATTTT; cdr3_aa: CASSVAPAADTQYF; j_call: TRBJ2-3; d_call: NA; v_call: TRBV9; clone_size: many
cdr3_nt: TGTGCCAGTTCCTACGGCGGGGCGAGAGGCTACACCTTC; cdr3_aa: CASSYGGARGYTF; j_call: TRBJ1-2; d_call: NA; v_call: TRBV27; clone_size: NA
cdr3_nt: TGCGCCAGCAGCCAAGATTTTGGACAGGTTTTTCTTAACTATGGCTACACCTTC; cdr3_aa: CASSQDFGQVFLNYGYTF; j_call: TRBJ1-2; d_call: TRBD1; v_call: TRBV4-1; clone_size: few
cdr3_nt: TGCAGTGCTAGAGGTACTAGCGGGGGTGCAGATACGCAGTATTTT; cdr3_aa: CSARGTSGGADTQYF; j_call: TRBJ2-3; d_call: TRBD2; v_call: TRBV20-1; clone_size: NA
cdr3_nt: TGTGCCACCAGCAGAGATAAGGTTTCCTACGAGCAGTACTTC; cdr3_aa: CATSRDKVSYEQYF; j_call: TRBJ2-7; d_call: NA; v_call: TRBV15; clone_size: NA
cdr3_nt: TGCAGTGCTGGAGGGCGGAACGAAGCTTTCTTT; cdr3_aa: CSAGGRNEAFF; j_call: TRBJ1-1; d_call: NA; v_call: TRBV20-1; clone_size: NA
cdr3_nt: TGTGCCAGCAGTTCAGATACATCTTTGAATGAAAAACTGTTTTTT; cdr3_aa: CASSSDTSLNEKLFF; j_call: TRBJ1-4; d_call: NA; v_call: TRBV12-3/TRBV12-4; clone_size: few